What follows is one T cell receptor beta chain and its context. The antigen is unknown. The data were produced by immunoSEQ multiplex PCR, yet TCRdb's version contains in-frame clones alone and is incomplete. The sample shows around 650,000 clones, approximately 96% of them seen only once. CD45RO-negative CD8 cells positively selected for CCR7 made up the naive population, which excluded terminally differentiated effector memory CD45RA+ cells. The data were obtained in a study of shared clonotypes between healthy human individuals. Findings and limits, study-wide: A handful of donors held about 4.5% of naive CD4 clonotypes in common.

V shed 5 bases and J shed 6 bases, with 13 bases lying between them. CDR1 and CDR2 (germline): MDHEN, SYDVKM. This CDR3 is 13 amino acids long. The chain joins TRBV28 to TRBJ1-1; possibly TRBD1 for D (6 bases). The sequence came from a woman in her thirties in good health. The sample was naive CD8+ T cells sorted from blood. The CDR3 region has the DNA TGTGCCAGCAGTCGGACAGACTCCCCTGAAGCTTTCTTT. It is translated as CASSRTDSPEAFF.